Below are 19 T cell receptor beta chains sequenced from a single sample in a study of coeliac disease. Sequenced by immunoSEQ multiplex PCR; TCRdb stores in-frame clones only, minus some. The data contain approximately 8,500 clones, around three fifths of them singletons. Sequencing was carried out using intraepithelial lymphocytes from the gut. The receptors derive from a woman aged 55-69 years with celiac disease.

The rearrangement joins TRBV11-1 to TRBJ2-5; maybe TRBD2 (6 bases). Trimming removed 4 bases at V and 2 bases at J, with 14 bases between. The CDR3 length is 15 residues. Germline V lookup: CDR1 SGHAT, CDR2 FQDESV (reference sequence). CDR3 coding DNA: TGTGCCAGCAGCTCTCGGGGGTGGAGGCAAGAGACCCAGTACTTC. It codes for CASSSRGWRQETQYF.

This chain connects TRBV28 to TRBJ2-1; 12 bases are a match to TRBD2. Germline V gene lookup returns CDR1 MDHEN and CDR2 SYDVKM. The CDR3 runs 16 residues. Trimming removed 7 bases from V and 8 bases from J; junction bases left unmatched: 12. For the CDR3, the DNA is TGTGCCAGCACCAGGACTAGCGGGACGGAGGAGCATGAGCAGTTCTTC. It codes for CASTRTSGTEEHEQFF.

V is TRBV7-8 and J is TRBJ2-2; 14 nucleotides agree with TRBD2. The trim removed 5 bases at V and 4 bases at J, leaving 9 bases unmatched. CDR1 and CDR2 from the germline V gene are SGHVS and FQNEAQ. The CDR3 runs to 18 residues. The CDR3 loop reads CASSGGTSGGRGTGELFF. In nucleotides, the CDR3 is TGTGCCAGCAGCGGAGGGACTAGCGGGGGCCGAGGCACCGGGGAGCTGTTTTTT.

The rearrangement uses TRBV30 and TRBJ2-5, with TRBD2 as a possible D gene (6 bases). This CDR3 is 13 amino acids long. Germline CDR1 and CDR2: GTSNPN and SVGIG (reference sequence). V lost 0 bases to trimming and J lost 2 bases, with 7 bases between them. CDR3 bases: TGTGCCTGGAGTGTGGGGGGACAAGAGACCCAGTACTTC. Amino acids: CAWSVGGQETQYF.

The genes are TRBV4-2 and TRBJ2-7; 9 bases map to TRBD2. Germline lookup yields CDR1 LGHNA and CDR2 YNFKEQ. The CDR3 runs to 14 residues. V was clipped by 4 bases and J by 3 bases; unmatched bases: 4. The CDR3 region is CASSPSGESYEQYF. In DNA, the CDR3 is TGTGCCAGCAGCCCTAGCGGGGAGAGCTACGAGCAGTACTTC.

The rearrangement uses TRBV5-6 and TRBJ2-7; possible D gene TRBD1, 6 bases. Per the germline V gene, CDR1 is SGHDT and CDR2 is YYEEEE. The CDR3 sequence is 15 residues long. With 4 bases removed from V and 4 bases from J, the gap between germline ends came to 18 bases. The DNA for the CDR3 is TGTGCCAGCAGCCGCCGGGACAAGGGTCTATACGAGCAGTACTTC. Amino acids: CASSRRDKGLYEQYF.

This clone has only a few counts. CDR3 loop: CASSQDRARQPQHF. Written as DNA, the CDR3 is TGTGCCAGCAGTCAGGACAGGGCAAGGCAGCCCCAGCATTTT. The chain is built from TRBV27 and TRBJ1-5, with 8 nucleotides matching TRBD1. CDR3 length: 14 amino acids. J was trimmed by 7 bases and V by 5 bases; bases with no gene match: 7. The germline V gene has CDR1 MNHEY and CDR2 SMNVEV (reference sequence).

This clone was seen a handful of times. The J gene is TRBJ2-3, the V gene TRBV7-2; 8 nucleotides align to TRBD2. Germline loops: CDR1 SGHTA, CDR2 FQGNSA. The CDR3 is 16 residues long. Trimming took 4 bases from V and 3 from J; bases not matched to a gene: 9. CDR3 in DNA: TGTGCCAGCAGCTCTCAAAGCGGGGGAATAACAGATACGCAGTATTTT. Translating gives CASSSQSGGITDTQYF.

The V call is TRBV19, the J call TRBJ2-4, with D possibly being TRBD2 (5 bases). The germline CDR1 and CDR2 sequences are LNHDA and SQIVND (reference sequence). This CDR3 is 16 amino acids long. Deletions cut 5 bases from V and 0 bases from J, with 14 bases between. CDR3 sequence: CASSPTAGLAKNIQYF. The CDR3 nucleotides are TGTGCCAGTAGTCCCACTGCGGGTCTAGCCAAAAACATTCAGTACTTC. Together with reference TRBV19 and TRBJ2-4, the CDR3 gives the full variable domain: DGGITQSPKYLFRKEGQNVTLSCEQNLNHDAMYWYRQDPGQGLRLIYYSQIVNDFQKGDIAEGYSVSREKKESFPLTVTSAQKNPTAFYLCASSPTAGLAKNIQYFGAGTRLSVL.

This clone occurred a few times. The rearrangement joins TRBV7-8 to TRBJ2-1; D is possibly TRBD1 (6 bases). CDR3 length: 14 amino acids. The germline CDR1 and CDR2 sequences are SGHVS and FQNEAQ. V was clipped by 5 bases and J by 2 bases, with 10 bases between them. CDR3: CASSPGQTYNEQFF. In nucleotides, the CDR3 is TGTGCCAGCAGCCCTGGACAGACCTACAATGAGCAGTTCTTC.

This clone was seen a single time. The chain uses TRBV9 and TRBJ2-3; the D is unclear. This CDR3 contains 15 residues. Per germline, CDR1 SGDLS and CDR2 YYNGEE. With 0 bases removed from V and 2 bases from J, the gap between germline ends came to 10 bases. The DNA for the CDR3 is TGTGCCAGCAGCGTAGATATTAGAGACACAGATACGCAGTATTTT. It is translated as CASSVDIRDTDTQYF. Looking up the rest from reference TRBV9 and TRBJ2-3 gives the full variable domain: DSGVTQTPKHLITATGQRVTLRCSPRSGDLSVYWYQQSLDQGLQFLIQYYNGEERAKGNILERFSAQQFPDLHSELNLSSLELGDSALYFCASSVDIRDTDTQYFGPGTRLTVL.

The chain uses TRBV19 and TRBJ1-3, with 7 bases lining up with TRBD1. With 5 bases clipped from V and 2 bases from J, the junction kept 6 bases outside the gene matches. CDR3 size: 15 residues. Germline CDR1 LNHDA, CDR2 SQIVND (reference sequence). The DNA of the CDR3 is TGTGCCAGTAGTCCGACAGGGATCGCTGGAAACACCATATATTTT. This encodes CASSPTGIAGNTIYF.

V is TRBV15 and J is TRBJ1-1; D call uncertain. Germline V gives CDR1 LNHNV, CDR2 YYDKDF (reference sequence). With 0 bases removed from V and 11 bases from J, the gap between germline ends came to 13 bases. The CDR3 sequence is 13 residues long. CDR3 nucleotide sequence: TGTGCCACCAGCAGAGATTCGGCAGGTTGGGCTTTCTTT. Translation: CATSRDSAGWAFF.

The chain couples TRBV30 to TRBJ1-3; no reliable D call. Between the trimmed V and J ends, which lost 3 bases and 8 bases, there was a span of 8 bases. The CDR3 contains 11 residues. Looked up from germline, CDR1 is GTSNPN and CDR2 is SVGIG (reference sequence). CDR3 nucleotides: TGTGCCTGGAGAATGGAGGACACCATATATTTT. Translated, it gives CAWRMEDTIYF.

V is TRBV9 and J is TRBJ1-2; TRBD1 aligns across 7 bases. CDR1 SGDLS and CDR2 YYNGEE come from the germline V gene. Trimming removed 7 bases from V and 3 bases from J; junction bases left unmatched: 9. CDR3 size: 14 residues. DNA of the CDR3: TGTGCCAGCGGGCTCTCCGGGACAGACTATGGCTACACCTTC. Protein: CASGLSGTDYGYTF. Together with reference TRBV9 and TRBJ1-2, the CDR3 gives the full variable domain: DSGVTQTPKHLITATGQRVTLRCSPRSGDLSVYWYQQSLDQGLQFLIQYYNGEERAKGNILERFSAQQFPDLHSELNLSSLELGDSALYFCASGLSGTDYGYTFGSGTRLTVV.

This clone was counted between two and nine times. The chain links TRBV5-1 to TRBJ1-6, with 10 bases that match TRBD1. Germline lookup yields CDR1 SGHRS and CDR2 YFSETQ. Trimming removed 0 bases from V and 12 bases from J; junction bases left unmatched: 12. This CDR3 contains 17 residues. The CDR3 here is CASSLVGQGSGYGPLHF. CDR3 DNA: TGCGCCAGCAGCTTGGTGGGACAGGGGAGTGGGTACGGACCCCTCCACTTT.

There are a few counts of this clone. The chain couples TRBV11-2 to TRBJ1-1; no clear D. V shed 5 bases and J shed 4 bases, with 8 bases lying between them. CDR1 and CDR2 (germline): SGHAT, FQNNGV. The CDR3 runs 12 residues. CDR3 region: CASSPSGTEAFF. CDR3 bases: TGTGCCAGCAGCCCTAGCGGCACTGAAGCTTTCTTT. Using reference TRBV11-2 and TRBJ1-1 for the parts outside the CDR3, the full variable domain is EAGVAQSPRYKIIEKRQSVAFWCNPISGHATLYWYQQILGQGPKLLIQFQNNGVVDDSQLPKDRFSAERLKGVDSTLKIQPAKLEDSAVYLCASSPSGTEAFFGQGTRLTVV.

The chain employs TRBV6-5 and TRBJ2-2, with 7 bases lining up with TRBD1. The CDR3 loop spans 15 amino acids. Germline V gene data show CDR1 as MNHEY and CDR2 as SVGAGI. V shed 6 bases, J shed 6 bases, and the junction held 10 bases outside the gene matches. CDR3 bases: TGTGCCAGCAGGTGGGGGACAGTTATGCCCGGGGAGCTGTTTTTT. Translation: CASRWGTVMPGELFF.

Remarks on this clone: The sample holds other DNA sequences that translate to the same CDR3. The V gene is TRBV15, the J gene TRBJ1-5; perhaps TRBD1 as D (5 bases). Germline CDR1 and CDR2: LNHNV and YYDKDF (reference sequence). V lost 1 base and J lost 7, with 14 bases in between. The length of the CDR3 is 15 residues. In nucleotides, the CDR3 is TGTGCCACCAGCAGAGTCGGCAGGGTGGACCAGCCCCAGCATTTT. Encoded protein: CATSRVGRVDQPQHF.